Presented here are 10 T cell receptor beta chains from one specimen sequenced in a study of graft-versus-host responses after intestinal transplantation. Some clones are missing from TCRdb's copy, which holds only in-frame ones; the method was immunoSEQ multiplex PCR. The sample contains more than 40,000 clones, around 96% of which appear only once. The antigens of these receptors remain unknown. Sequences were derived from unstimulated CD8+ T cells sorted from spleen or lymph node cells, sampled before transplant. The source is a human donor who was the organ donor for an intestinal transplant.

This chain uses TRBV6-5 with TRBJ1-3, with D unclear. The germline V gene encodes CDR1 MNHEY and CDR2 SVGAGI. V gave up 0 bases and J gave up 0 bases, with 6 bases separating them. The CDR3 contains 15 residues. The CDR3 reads CASSYSTSSGNTIYF. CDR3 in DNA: TGTGCCAGCAGTTACTCGACCTCCTCTGGAAACACCATATATTTT.

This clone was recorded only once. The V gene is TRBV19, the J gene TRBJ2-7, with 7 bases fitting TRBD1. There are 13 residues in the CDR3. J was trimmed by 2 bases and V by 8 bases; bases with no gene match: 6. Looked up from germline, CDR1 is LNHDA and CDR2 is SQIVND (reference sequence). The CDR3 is CASWGQPPYEQYF. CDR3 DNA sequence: TGTGCCAGTTGGGGACAGCCCCCCTACGAGCAGTACTTC.

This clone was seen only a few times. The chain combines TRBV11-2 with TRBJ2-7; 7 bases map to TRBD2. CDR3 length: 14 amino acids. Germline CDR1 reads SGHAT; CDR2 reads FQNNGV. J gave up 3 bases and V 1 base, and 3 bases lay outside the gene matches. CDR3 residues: CASSLGGGFYEQYF. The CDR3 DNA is TGTGCCAGCAGCTTAGGGGGGGGTTTCTACGAGCAGTACTTC.

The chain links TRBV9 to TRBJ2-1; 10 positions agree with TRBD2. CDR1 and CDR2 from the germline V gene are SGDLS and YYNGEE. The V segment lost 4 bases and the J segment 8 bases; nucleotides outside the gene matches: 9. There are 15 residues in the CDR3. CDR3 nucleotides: TGTGCCAGCAGCCTAGAGCGGGGGGGCTGGTATGAGCAGTTCTTC. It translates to CASSLERGGWYEQFF.

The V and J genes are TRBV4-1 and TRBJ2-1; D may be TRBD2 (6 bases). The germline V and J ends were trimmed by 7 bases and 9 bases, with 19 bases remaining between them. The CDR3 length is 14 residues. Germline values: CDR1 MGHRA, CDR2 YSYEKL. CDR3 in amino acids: CASTHGTPPGEQFF. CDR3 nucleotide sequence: TGCGCCAGCACCCACGGGACTCCCCCAGGTGAGCAGTTCTTC.

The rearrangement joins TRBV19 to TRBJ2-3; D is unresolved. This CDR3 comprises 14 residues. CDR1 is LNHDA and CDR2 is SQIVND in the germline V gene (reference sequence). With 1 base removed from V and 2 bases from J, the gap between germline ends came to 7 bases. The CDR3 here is CASSIGGTTDTQYF. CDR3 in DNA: TGTGCCAGTAGTATAGGGGGAACCACAGATACGCAGTATTTT.

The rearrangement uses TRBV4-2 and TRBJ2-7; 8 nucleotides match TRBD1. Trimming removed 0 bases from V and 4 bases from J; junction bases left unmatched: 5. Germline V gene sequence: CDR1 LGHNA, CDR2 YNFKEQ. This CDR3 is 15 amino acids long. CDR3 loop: CASSQDVRTGYEQYF. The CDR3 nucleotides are TGTGCCAGCAGCCAAGATGTCCGGACAGGGTACGAGCAGTACTTC.

The CDR3 protein is CASSGTSGGESTDTQYF. The DNA for the CDR3 is TGTGCCAGCAGCGGGACTAGCGGGGGGGAAAGCACAGATACGCAGTATTTT. The chain combines TRBV13 with TRBJ2-3; 16 bases are a match to TRBD2. Germline trimming cut 5 bases from V and 0 bases from J; bases unmatched to any gene: 2. The length of the CDR3 is 17 residues. Germline assignment: CDR1 PRHDT and CDR2 FYEKMQ (reference sequence). The full variable domain, its missing parts supplied by reference TRBV13 and TRBJ2-3, is AAGVIQSPRHLIKEKRETATLKCYPIPRHDTVYWYQQGPGQDPQFLISFYEKMQSDKGSIPDRFSAQQFSDYHSELNMSSLELGDSALYFCASSGTSGGESTDTQYFGPGTRLTVL.

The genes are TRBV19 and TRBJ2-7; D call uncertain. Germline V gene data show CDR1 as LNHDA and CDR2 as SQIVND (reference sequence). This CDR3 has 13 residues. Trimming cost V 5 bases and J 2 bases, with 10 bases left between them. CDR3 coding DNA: TGTGCCAGTAGTGCCGACACAGCCTACGAGCAGTACTTC. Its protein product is CASSADTAYEQYF.

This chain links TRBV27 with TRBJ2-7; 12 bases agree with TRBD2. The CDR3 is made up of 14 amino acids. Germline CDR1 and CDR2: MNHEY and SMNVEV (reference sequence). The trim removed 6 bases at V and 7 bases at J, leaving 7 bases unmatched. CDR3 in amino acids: CASRLAGGPSEQYF. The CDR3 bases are TGTGCCAGCAGGCTAGCGGGGGGGCCTAGTGAGCAGTACTTC.